Below, 5 T cell receptor beta chains from the same sample are listed, as sequenced in a study of sequential checkpoint blockade in melanoma. TCRdb's table, derived via immunoSEQ multiplex PCR, lists solely in-frame clones and lacks some. The table has roughly 31,000 clones, roughly 90% seen once. The treatment here: randomized to nivolumab then ipilimumab (arm A) or the reverse (arm B). The specimen was CD8+ T cells sorted from blood (inferred from file names), collected from a patient given nivolumab and ipilimumab in sequence. The receptor source for this set is a human donor with melanoma.

This clone came up a few times. The chain joins TRBV7-8 to TRBJ1-2; 8 bases are shared with TRBD1. There are 18 residues in the CDR3. V shed 5 bases, J shed 5 bases, and the junction held 19 bases outside the gene matches. Germline V gives CDR1 SGHVS, CDR2 FQNEAQ. The DNA of the CDR3 is TGTGCCAGCAGCCTAGGACAGGGCCTAAGTAGCCTTACATATGGCTACACCTTC. Its translation is CASSLGQGLSSLTYGYTF.

The V gene is TRBV7-9, the J gene TRBJ1-3, with unresolved D. This CDR3 has 14 residues. The germline gives CDR1 SEHNR, CDR2 FQNEAQ (reference sequence). V lost 5 bases and J 2 bases, leaving 10 bases between the germline ends. CDR3 nucleotide sequence: TGTGCCAGCAGCCCCGACGGGGCTGGAAACACCATATATTTT. Translated, it gives CASSPDGAGNTIYF.

This clone is labeled medium-sized. The gene calls are TRBV7-9 and TRBJ2-1; D is perhaps TRBD2 (5 bases). The CDR3 runs to 15 residues. Per germline, CDR1 SEHNR and CDR2 FQNEAQ (reference sequence). Trimming cost V 4 bases and J 7 bases, with 17 bases left between them. The CDR3 sequence: CASSSPGNKRNEQFF. CDR3 nucleotides: TGTGCCAGCAGCTCCCCCGGAAACAAGCGGAATGAGCAGTTCTTC.

This clone has only one observation. The gene calls are TRBV2 and TRBJ1-4; D uncertain. Germline V gene sequence: CDR1 SNHLY, CDR2 FYNNEI. The CDR3 is 14 residues long. V shed 3 bases and J shed 2 bases, with 7 bases lying between them. The DNA of the CDR3 is TGTGCCAGCAGTGATGGGGAGACTAATGAAAAACTGTTTTTT. It yields the protein CASSDGETNEKLFF. The full variable domain, completed using reference TRBV2 and TRBJ1-4, is EPEVTQTPSHQVTQMGQEVILRCVPISNHLYFYWYRQILGQKVEFLVSFYNNEISEKSEIFDDQFSVERPDGSNFTLKIRSTKLEDSAMYFCASSDGETNEKLFFGSGTQLSVL.

The chain links TRBV28 to TRBJ1-1, with a tentative D call TRBD1 (5 bases). The CDR3 sequence is 16 residues long. CDR1 is MDHEN, CDR2 SYDVKM, per germline. Trimming left V 1 base short and J 6 bases short, with 18 bases between. In DNA, the CDR3 is TGTGCCAGCAGTTTATCGGCGGGGACCCTCAACGCTGAAGCTTTCTTT. This translates into CASSLSAGTLNAEAFF. Supplemented by reference TRBV28 and TRBJ1-1, the full variable domain reads DVKVTQSSRYLVKRTGEKVFLECVQDMDHENMFWYRQDPGLGLRLIYFSYDVKMKEKGDIPEGYSVSREKKERFSLILESASTNQTSMYLCASSLSAGTLNAEAFFGQGTRLTVV.